This TCR beta chain was sequenced in a study of cytomegalovirus exposure and HLA in healthy donors. Broader study findings: Most sequenced TCRs were rare (though some public TCRs occurred in many donors). There were 160 or so TCR beta chains listed as cytomegalovirus-associated.

Worth noting for this clone: Antigen unknown.

Germline CDR1 is KGHSH and CDR2 is LQKENI. The CDR3 loop spans 17 amino acids. The V end lost 3 bases, the J end lost 0 bases, and 15 bases lay between the germline ends. The donors were in the approximately 120-subject validation cohort; that cohort was separate from the 666-subject first cohort. Here immunoSEQ multiplex PCR was the method, and the copy in TCRdb shows in-frame clones only, minus some. The sample shows 150,000 to 250,000 clones, 84% of them seen only once. Input material: PBMCs. The clonotype originates from a woman aged 25 to 39 in good health and CMV-seropositive. The chain recombines TRBV18 with TRBJ2-1; D gene unclear. In DNA, the CDR3 is TGTGCCAGCTCACCCCAATTGGCATTAACCTCCTACAATGAGCAGTTCTTC. Its protein is CASSPQLALTSYNEQFF.